This paragraph covers one TCR beta chain sequence. Other nucleotide sequences from this sample produce the same CDR3. The ends were cut back, 4 bases at V and 6 bases at J, with 10 bases in the middle. The CDR3 totals 12 residues. The germline V gene encodes CDR1 MNHNY and CDR2 SVGAGI (reference sequence). Assay used: immunoSEQ multiplex PCR; TCRdb lists only in-frame clones, some missing. This table has approximately 62,000 clones, more than 80% appearing once. This specimen comes from a study of blood T cell repertoires in COVID-19. Study context: In each case, the material was cDNA or gDNA derived from T cells, B-cell-depleted T cells, or PBMCs.

The TCR comes from a man aged 60 to 75 with acute or convalescent COVID-19. Input material: peripheral blood. This sequence joins TRBV6-6 and TRBJ2-7; the D is unclear. CDR3 DNA sequence: TGTGCCAGCAGTTCCCCCCCGCGCGAGCAGTACTTC. It is translated as CASSSPPREQYF.